This T cell receptor beta chain was retrieved from a study of CD8 T cells in ankylosing spondylitis. Findings and caveats of the study: Within ankylosing spondylitis blood, a TCR beta motif made up of seven to nine highly homologous variants appeared to be characteristic.

Looked up from germline, CDR1 is SGHAT and CDR2 is FQNNGV. The CDR3 totals 11 residues. Preparation of TCR beta libraries was done by quantitative 5'-RACE with molecular barcodes. Using its own MiXCR run on the 5' RACE reads, TCRdb lists one record per CDR3 protein. The table lists about 130,000 distinct CDR3 sequences, 15% to 20% of them singletons, with around a third in the top ten. On this clonotype itself: The antigen is unknown. Mismatch with germline at one junction end may stem from a read error.

The specimen was blood, either unsorted or a sorted T cell fraction (not recorded which). The chain combines TRBV11-2 with TRBJ2-2, with TRBD2 as a possible D gene (6 bases). The receptor was derived from a male donor with ankylosing spondylitis. Here the CDR3 DNA reads TGTGCCGGCAGCTCGGTGGGGGGAACGTTTTTT. It translates to CAGSSVGGTFF. Combining the CDR3 with reference TRBV11-2 and TRBJ2-2 gives the whole variable domain EAGVAQSPRYKIIEKRQSVAFWCNPISGHATLYWYQQILGQGPKLLIQFQNNGVVDDSQLPKDRFSAERLKGVDSTLKIQPAKLEDSAVYLCAGSSVGGTFFGEGSRLTVL.